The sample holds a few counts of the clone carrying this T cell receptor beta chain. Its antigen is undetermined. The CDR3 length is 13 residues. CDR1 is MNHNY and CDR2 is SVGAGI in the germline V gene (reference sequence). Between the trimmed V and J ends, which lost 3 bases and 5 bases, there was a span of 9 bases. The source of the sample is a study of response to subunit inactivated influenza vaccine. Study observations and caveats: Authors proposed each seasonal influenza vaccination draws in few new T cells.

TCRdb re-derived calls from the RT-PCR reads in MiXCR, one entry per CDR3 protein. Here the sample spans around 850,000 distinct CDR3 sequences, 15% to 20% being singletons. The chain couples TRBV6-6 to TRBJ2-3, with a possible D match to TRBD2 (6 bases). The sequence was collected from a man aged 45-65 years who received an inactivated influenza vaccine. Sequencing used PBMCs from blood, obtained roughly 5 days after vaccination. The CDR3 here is CASSYWGGDTQYF. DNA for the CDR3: TGTGCCAGCAGTTATTGGGGAGGAGATACGCAGTATTTT.